This entry lists 24 T cell receptor beta chains sequenced from one sample in a study of yellow fever vaccine responses in identical twins. From the RT-PCR reads, TCRdb called clonotypes with MiXCR, one entry per CDR3 protein. The sample holds roughly 14,000 distinct CDR3 sequences, 84% seen once. Here the sequenced sample was T cells from blood (PBMCs), unsorted or a sorted subset (not recorded which), taken before or after yellow fever vaccination (not recorded which). The receptor set was obtained from a woman in her late teens or twenties who received the yellow fever vaccine.

V is TRBV29-1 and J is TRBJ1-1; 7 nucleotides align to TRBD1. Germline assignment: CDR1 SQVTM and CDR2 ANQGSEA. Trimming took 4 bases from V and 2 from J; bases not matched to a gene: 4. The length of the CDR3 is 13 residues. The DNA of the CDR3 is TGCAGCGTTGGCCGGACAGGAAACACTGAAGCTTTCTTT. It yields the protein CSVGRTGNTEAFF. The entire variable domain, with the rest obtained from reference TRBV29-1 and TRBJ1-1, is as follows: SAVISQKPSRDICQRGTSLTIQCQVDSQVTMMFWYRQQPGQSLTLIATANQGSEATYESGFVIDKFPISRPNLTFSTLTVSNMSPEDSSIYLCSVGRTGNTEAFFGQGTRLTVV.

The DNA for the CDR3 is TGTGCCAGCAGTAAATATGGGTCTGAAGCTTTCTTT. This sequence encodes CASSKYGSEAFF. The chain combines TRBV12-3 or TRBV12-4 with TRBJ1-1; D is unresolved. Trimming shortened V by 5 bases and J by 6 bases, and 10 bases separated the two germline ends. This CDR3 comprises 12 residues.

J is TRBJ1-1 and V is TRBV2, with no clear D. The V end lost 10 bases, the J end lost 0 bases, and 9 bases lay between the germline ends. Germline CDR1 and CDR2: SNHLY and FYNNEI. The CDR3 length is 12 residues. Here the CDR3 reads CATKGVNTEAFF. The CDR3 nucleotides read TGTGCCACCAAAGGAGTGAACACTGAAGCTTTCTTT.

This chain links TRBV5-4 with TRBJ1-5; D call uncertain. The ends were cut back, 0 bases at V and 1 base at J, with 2 bases in the middle. Germline CDR1 reads SGHNT; CDR2 reads YYREEE (reference sequence). This CDR3 has 13 amino acids. The DNA of the CDR3 is TGTGCCAGCAGCTTGGGAAGCAATCAGCCCCAGCATTTT. Its translation: CASSLGSNQPQHF.

The chain uses TRBV4-3 and TRBJ2-7; 8 bases fit TRBD2. The CDR3 contains 21 residues. Germline values: CDR1 LGHNA, CDR2 YSLEER. V dropped 1 base and J dropped 3; count of bases not matched to a gene: 23. The CDR3 bases are TGCGCCAGCAGCCAAGGGCTCATTGAAAGCGGGAGACGATCCCCTGTCTACGAGCAGTACTTC. Translation gives CASSQGLIESGRRSPVYEQYF.

V gene TRBV12-3 or TRBV12-4 combines with J gene TRBJ2-7, with 7 bases lining up with TRBD1. The CDR3 is 14 residues long. J gave up 0 bases and V 6 bases, and 5 bases lay outside the gene matches. The CDR3 loop reads CASRPGQNSYEQYF. As DNA, the CDR3 is TGTGCCAGCAGGCCGGGACAGAACTCCTACGAGCAGTACTTC.

V usage is TRBV10-3 and J usage is TRBJ2-1; tentatively, D is TRBD1 (6 bases). The CDR3 is 14 amino acids. V was pared by 0 bases and J by 10 bases, with 13 bases between. CDR1 is ENHRY and CDR2 is SYGVKD in the germline V gene. CDR3 loop: CAISESQGGLEQFF. DNA for the CDR3: TGTGCCATCAGTGAGTCTCAAGGGGGTTTGGAGCAGTTCTTC.

This rearrangement joins TRBV27 to TRBJ2-1; D gene ambiguous. Germline values: CDR1 MNHEY, CDR2 SMNVEV (reference sequence). The CDR3 is 14 residues long. V lost 1 base, J lost 6 bases, and 10 bases lay in between. Here the CDR3 DNA reads TGTGCCAGCAGTTTATTTGTGCAGCCCAATGAGCAGTTCTTC. Translation gives CASSLFVQPNEQFF.

The rearrangement joins TRBV11-2 to TRBJ2-7; D is unclear. Trimming cost V 3 bases and J 4 bases, with 7 bases left between them. The germline V gene encodes CDR1 SGHAT and CDR2 FQNNGV. The CDR3 length is 12 residues. CDR3 in DNA: TGTGCCAGCAGCTTTAGTGGGTACGAGCAGTACTTC. Amino acids: CASSFSGYEQYF.

The chain is built from TRBV4-3 and TRBJ2-5; weak D call: TRBD2 (6 bases). Trimming shortened V by 4 bases and J by 0 bases, and 9 bases separated the two germline ends. The CDR3 extends over 14 amino acids. Germline V gives CDR1 LGHNA, CDR2 YSLEER. The CDR3 DNA follows: TGCGCCAGCAGCCGCGGGACCAACCAAGAGACCCAGTACTTC. It is translated as CASSRGTNQETQYF.

V usage is TRBV13 and J usage is TRBJ2-1; 7 nucleotides align to TRBD2. Germline CDR1 reads PRHDT; CDR2 reads FYEKMQ (reference sequence). J gave up 13 bases and V 5 bases, and 8 bases lay outside the gene matches. The CDR3 runs 12 residues. CDR3 coding DNA: TGTGCCAGCAGCCCTTGGGAGGGTCCACAGTTCTTC. This encodes CASSPWEGPQFF. The full variable domain, rest sourced from reference TRBV13 and TRBJ2-1, is AAGVIQSPRHLIKEKRETATLKCYPIPRHDTVYWYQQGPGQDPQFLISFYEKMQSDKGSIPDRFSAQQFSDYHSELNMSSLELGDSALYFCASSPWEGPQFFGPGTRLTVL.

The gene calls are TRBV20-1 and TRBJ1-5; D is ambiguous. V was shortened by 2 bases and J by 5 bases, with 10 bases between the two germline ends. The V gene's germline CDR1 is DFQATT and CDR2 SNEGSKA (reference sequence). The CDR3 consists of 13 residues. DNA for the CDR3: TGCAGTGCTAGACGTGGGGTATATCAGCCCCAGCATTTT. This encodes CSARRGVYQPQHF.

The rearrangement uses TRBV29-1 and TRBJ2-7; TRBD1 is a possible D gene (6 bases). Germline loops: CDR1 SQVTM, CDR2 ANQGSEA. The CDR3 consists of 12 residues. V was cut by 5 bases and J by 3 bases, with 11 bases left in between. The CDR3 DNA sequence: TGCAGCGTTAGTGTGGACAGCTACGAGCAGTACTTC. Encoded protein: CSVSVDSYEQYF.

V is TRBV3-1 and J is TRBJ1-5, with D tentatively TRBD1 (5 bases). The germline V gene has CDR1 LGHDT and CDR2 YNNKEL (reference sequence). The ends were cut back, 2 bases at V and 5 bases at J, with 10 bases in the middle. CDR3 length: 14 amino acids. In nucleotides, the CDR3 is TGTGCCAGCAGCCAAAGAGGGACCGATCAGCCCCAGCATTTT. Its protein product is CASSQRGTDQPQHF. Full variable domain (rest looked up from reference TRBV3-1 and TRBJ1-5): DTAVSQTPKYLVTQMGNDKSIKCEQNLGHDTMYWYKQDSKKFLKIMFSYNNKELIINETVPNRFSPKSPDKAHLNLHINSLELGDSAVYFCASSQRGTDQPQHFGDGTRLSIL.

The chain joins TRBV2 to TRBJ2-1; D is unresolved. V was cut by 6 bases and J by 0 bases, with 9 bases left in between. The V gene's germline CDR1 is SNHLY and CDR2 FYNNEI. The CDR3 covers 14 residues. CDR3: CASRVDGSYNEQFF. The CDR3 DNA is TGTGCCAGCAGGGTGGACGGCTCCTACAATGAGCAGTTCTTC.

This chain links TRBV4-2 with TRBJ2-1, with a possible D match to TRBD1 (7 bases). The CDR3 has 14 amino acids. Trimming stripped 4 bases from V and 5 bases from J, with 12 bases between. Germline values: CDR1 LGHNA, CDR2 YNFKEQ. The CDR3 spells CASSPEGAHNEQFF. The CDR3 DNA sequence: TGTGCCAGCAGCCCGGAGGGGGCCCACAATGAGCAGTTCTTC.

The gene calls are TRBV7-3 and TRBJ2-1; 7 bases align to TRBD2. The V gene's germline CDR1 is SGHTA and CDR2 FQGTGA. CDR3 length equals 14 residues. Unmatched junction bases numbered 4, after V lost 2 bases and J lost 6 bases. CDR3 protein: CASSLGSGGNEQFF. CDR3 nucleotides: TGTGCCAGCAGCTTAGGGTCGGGGGGCAATGAGCAGTTCTTC.

This chain links TRBV12-3 or TRBV12-4 with TRBJ2-3; the D is unclear. The germline V and J ends were trimmed by 3 bases and 2 bases, with 6 bases remaining between them. The CDR3 contains 13 residues. The CDR3 region is CASSLFHTDTQYF. The CDR3, as DNA: TGTGCCAGCAGTTTGTTCCACACAGATACGCAGTATTTT.

This sequence joins TRBV6-5 and TRBJ2-1, with a possible D match to TRBD2 (5 bases). Germline values: CDR1 MNHEY, CDR2 SVGAGI. The CDR3 has 17 residues. The V gene lost 0 bases and the J gene lost 2 bases, with 14 bases spanning the gap. This chain's CDR3 is CASSYSRLAIPYNEQFF. The CDR3 bases are TGTGCCAGCAGTTACTCGAGGTTAGCGATACCCTACAATGAGCAGTTCTTC.

This clonotype was observed a few times. The chain combines TRBV7-8 with TRBJ1-5, with 9 bases aligning to TRBD1. J lost 3 bases, V lost 5 bases, and 8 bases had no gene match. The length of the CDR3 is 16 residues. Germline CDR1 SGHVS, CDR2 FQNEAQ. CDR3 loop: CASSPMGQGNNQPQHF. DNA of the CDR3: TGTGCCAGCAGCCCTATGGGACAGGGTAACAATCAGCCCCAGCATTTT.

The V call is TRBV25-1, the J call TRBJ2-7; unclear D gene. CDR1 is MGHDK and CDR2 is SYGVNS in the germline V gene. The CDR3 consists of 11 residues. V shed 4 bases and J shed 2 bases, with 3 bases lying between them. For the CDR3, the DNA is TGTGCCAGCAGTGTAACCTACGAGCAGTACTTC. Its translation is CASSVTYEQYF.

This chain connects TRBV7-6 to TRBJ2-3, with 7 bases matching TRBD2. V trimming: 1 base; J trimming: 4 bases; junction bases outside the gene matches: 8. Per the germline V gene, CDR1 is SGHVS and CDR2 is FNYEAQ. The CDR3 has 16 amino acids. For the CDR3, the DNA is TGTGCCAGCAGCTTAGGTGGGGGGGGTGACTCAGATACGCAGTATTTT. Translating it yields CASSLGGGGDSDTQYF.

The CDR3 sequence is CASSSNSGTNTEAFF. DNA of the CDR3: TGTGCCAGCAGCTCGAATTCCGGGACGAACACTGAAGCTTTCTTT. The chain couples TRBV7-8 to TRBJ1-1, with D tentatively TRBD1 (5 bases). This CDR3 comprises 15 residues. The V end lost 4 bases, the J end lost 1 base, and 13 bases lay between the germline ends. Germline V gene data show CDR1 as SGHVS and CDR2 as FQNEAQ.

This CDR3 reads CASSYGRGEGPQYF. In DNA, the CDR3 is TGTGCCAGCAGCTATGGGCGGGGGGAAGGCCCCCAGTACTTC. The chain has TRBV11-2 and TRBJ2-5; 8 bases match TRBD2. CDR1 SGHAT and CDR2 FQNNGV come from the germline V gene. CDR3 length equals 14 residues. J was trimmed by 9 bases and V by 4 bases; bases with no gene match: 10.